The clone carrying this TCR beta chain turned up a few times. Its specificity is not known. This sample was taken from a study of naive and memory T cell subsets. Findings of the study overall: Gini index rose across naive, CM, EM and EMRA in CD4 and CD8. Over 95% of naive TCR sequences appeared only once after error correction, unlike memory subsets. Naive repertoires, especially CD8, held a few larger clonotypes, possibly memory cells re-expressing CD45RA.

The beta constant-region primer was an equimolar mix of two oligonucleotides covering TRBC1 and TRBC2. The ligated cDNA underwent four PCR rounds using SP2 and nested alpha and beta constant-region primers. TCRdb processed the UMI-ligation and nested PCR reads anew with MiXCR; each CDR3 protein has one entry. This sample carries over 110,000 distinct CDR3 sequences, approximately 21% of them seen once, and the ten largest clones take approximately 0.58%. From the second PCR step, alpha and beta chains were amplified apart. CD4+ T cell IFNgamma after overnight CMV lysate exposure gave donor CMV status. The length of the CDR3 is 14 residues. Germline V gives CDR1 SGHTA, CDR2 FQGTGA. V was clipped by 5 bases and J by 5 bases, with 12 bases between them.

The specimen was naive CD8+ T cells from blood. The TCR comes from a human donor in good health. The gene calls are TRBV7-3 and TRBJ2-2; D uncertain. CDR3 loop: CASSPHYGTGELFF. CDR3 coding DNA: TGTGCCAGCAGCCCCCACTACGGGACCGGGGAGCTGTTTTTT.